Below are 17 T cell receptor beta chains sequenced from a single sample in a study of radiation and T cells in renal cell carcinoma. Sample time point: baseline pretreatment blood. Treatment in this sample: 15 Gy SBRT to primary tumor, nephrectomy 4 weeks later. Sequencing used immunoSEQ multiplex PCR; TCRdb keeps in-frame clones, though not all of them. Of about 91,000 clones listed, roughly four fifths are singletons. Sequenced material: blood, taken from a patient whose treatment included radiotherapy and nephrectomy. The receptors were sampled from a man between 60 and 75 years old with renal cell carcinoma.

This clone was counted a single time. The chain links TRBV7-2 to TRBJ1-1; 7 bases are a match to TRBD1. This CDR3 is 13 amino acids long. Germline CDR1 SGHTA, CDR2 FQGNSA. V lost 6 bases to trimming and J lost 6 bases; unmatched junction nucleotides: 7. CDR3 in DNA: TGTGCCAGCAGTCTTACAGGGGTCGCTGAAGCTTTCTTT. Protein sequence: CASSLTGVAEAFF. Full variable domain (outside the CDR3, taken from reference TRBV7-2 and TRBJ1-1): GAGVSQSPSNKVTEKGKDVELRCDPISGHTALYWYRQSLGQGLEFLIYFQGNSAPDKSGLPSDRFSAERTGGSVSTLTIQRTQQEDSAVYLCASSLTGVAEAFFGQGTRLTVV.

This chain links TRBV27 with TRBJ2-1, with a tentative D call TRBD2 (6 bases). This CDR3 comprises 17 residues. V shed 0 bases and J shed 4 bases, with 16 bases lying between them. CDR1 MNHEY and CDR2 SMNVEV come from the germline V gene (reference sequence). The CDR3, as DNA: TGTGCCAGCAGTTTATCCTCTTTGCTAGCGAATTACAATGAGCAGTTCTTC. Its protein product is CASSLSSLLANYNEQFF.

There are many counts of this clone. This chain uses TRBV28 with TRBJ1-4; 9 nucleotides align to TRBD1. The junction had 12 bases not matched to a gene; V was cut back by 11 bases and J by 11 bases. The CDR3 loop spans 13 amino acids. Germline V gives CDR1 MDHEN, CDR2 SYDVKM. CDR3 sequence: CASLRQGGRKLFF. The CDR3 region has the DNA TGTGCCTCCCTCCGACAGGGGGGGAGGAAACTGTTTTTT.

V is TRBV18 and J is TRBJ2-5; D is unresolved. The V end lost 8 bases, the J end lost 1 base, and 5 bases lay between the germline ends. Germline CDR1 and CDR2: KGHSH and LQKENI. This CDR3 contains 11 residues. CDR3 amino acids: CASAAQETQYF. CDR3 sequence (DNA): TGTGCCAGCGCAGCCCAAGAGACCCAGTACTTC.

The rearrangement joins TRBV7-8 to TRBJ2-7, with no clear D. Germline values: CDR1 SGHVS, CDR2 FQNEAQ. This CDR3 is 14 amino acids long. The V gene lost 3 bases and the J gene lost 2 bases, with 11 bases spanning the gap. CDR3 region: CASSLGTAAYEQYF. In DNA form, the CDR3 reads TGTGCCAGCAGCTTGGGCACAGCCGCCTACGAGCAGTACTTC.

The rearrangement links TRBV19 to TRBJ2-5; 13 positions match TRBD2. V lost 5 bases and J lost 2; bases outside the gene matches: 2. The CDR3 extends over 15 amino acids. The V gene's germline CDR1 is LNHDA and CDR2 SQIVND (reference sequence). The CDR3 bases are TGTGCCAGTAGTCCGGGACTAGCGGGGCAAGAGACCCAGTACTTC. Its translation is CASSPGLAGQETQYF.

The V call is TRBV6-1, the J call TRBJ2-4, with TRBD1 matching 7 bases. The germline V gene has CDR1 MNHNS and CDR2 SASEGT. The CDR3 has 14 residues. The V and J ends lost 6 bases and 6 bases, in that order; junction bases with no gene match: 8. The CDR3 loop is CASRLRDSLNIQYF. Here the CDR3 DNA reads TGTGCCAGCAGGCTTCGGGACAGCCTAAACATTCAGTACTTC.

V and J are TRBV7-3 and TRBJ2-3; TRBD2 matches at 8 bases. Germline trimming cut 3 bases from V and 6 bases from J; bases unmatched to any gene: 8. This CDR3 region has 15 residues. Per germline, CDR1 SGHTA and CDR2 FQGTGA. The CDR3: CASSLVGRAGDTQYF. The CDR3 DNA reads TGTGCCAGCAGCTTGGTCGGGAGGGCCGGGGATACGCAGTATTTT.

The DNA of the CDR3 is TGTGCCATCAGCCAGGTTTCCTACGAGCAGTACTTC. Translated, it gives CAISQVSYEQYF. The V gene is TRBV10-3, the J gene TRBJ2-7; D unresolved. This CDR3 spans 12 amino acids. The germline CDR1 and CDR2 sequences are ENHRY and SYGVKD. The germline V and J ends were trimmed by 6 bases and 1 base, with 7 bases remaining between them.

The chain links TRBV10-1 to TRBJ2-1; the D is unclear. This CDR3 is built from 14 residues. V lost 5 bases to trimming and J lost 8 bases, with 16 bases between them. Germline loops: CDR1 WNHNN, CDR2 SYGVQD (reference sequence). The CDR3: CASSTSQGFDEQFF. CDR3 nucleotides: TGCGCCAGCAGTACCTCCCAAGGGTTCGATGAGCAGTTCTTC.

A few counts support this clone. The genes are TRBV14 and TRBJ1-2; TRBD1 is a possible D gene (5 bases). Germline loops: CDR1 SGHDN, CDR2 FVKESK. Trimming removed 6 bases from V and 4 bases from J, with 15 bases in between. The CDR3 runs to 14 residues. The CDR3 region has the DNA TGTGCCAGCAGTCGAGGGGTGTGGAGCTATGGCTACACCTTC. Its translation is CASSRGVWSYGYTF. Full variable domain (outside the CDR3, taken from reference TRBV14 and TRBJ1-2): EAGVTQFPSHSVIEKGQTVTLRCDPISGHDNLYWYRRVMGKEIKFLLHFVKESKQDESGMPNNRFLAERTGGTYSTLKVQPAELEDSGVYFCASSRGVWSYGYTFGSGTRLTVV.

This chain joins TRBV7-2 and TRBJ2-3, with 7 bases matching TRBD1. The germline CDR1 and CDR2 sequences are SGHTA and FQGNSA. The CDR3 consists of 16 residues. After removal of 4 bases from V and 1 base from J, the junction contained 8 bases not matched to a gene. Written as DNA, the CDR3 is TGTGCCAGCAGCTCCTCAGGGGGAAGTCGCACAGATACGCAGTATTTT. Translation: CASSSSGGSRTDTQYF.

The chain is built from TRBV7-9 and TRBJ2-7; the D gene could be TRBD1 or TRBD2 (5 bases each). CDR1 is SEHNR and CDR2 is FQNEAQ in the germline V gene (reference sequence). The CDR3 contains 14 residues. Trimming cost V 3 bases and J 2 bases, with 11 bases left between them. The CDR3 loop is CASSFLGVAYEQYF. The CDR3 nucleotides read TGTGCCAGCAGCTTCCTGGGGGTGGCCTACGAGCAGTACTTC. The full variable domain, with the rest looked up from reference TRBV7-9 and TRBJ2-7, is DTGVSQNPRHKITKRGQNVTFRCDPISEHNRLYWYRQTLGQGPEFLTYFQNEAQLEKSRLLSDRFSAERPKGSFSTLEIQRTEQGDSAMYLCASSFLGVAYEQYFGPGTRLTVT.

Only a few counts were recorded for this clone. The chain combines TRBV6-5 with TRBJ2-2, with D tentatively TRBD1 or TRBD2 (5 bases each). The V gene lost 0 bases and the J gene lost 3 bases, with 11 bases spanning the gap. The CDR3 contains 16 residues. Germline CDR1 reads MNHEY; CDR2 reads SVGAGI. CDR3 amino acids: CASSYSGPDYTGELFF. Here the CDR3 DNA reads TGTGCCAGCAGTTACTCGGGACCGGATTACACCGGGGAGCTGTTTTTT.

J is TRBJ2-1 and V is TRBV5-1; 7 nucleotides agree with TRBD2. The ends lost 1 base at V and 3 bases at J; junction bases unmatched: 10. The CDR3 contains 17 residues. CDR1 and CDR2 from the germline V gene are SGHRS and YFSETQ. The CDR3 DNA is TGCGCCAGCAGCTTGTCGGGCCCGACTAGCTACTACAATGAGCAGTTCTTC. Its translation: CASSLSGPTSYYNEQFF.

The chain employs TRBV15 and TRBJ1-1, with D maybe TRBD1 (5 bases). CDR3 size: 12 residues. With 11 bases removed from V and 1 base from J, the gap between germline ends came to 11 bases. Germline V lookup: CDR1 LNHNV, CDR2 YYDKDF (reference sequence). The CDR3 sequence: CASAGANTEAFF. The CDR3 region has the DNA TGTGCCTCGGCTGGGGCGAACACTGAAGCTTTCTTT.

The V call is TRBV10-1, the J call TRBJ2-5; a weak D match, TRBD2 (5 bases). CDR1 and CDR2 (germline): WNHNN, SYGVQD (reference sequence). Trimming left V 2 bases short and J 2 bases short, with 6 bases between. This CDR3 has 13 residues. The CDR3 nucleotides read TGCGCCAGCAGTGAGCCGGGACAAGAGACCCAGTACTTC. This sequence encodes CASSEPGQETQYF.